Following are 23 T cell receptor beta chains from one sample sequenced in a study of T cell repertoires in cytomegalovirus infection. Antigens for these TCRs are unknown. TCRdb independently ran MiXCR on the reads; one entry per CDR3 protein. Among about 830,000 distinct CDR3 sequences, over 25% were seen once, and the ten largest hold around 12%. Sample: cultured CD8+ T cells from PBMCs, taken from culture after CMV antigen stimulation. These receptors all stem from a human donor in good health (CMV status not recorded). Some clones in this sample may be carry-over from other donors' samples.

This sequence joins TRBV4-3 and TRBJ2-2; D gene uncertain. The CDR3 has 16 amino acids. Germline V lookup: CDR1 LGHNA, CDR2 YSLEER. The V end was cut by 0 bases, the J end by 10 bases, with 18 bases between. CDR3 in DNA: TGCGCCAGCAGCCAAGATGGCCTATCTAAAGATCAGGAGCTGTTTTTT. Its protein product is CASSQDGLSKDQELFF.

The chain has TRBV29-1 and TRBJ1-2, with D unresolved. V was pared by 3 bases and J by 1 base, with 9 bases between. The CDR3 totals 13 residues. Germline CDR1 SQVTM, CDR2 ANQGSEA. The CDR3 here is CSVEEEDNYGYTF. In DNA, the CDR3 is TGCAGCGTTGAGGAGGAGGATAACTATGGCTACACCTTC.

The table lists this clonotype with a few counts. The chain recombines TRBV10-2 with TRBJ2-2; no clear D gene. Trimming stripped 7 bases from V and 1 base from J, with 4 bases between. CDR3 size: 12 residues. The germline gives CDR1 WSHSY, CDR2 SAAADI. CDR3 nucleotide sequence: TGCGCCAGCAAGATGAACACCGGGGAGCTGTTTTTT. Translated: CASKMNTGELFF.

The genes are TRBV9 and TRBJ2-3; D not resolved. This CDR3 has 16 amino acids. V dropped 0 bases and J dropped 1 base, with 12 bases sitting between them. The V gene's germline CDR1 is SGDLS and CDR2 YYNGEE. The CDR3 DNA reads TGTGCCAGCAGCGTAGGGGCGACTCCTCGCACAGATACGCAGTATTTT. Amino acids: CASSVGATPRTDTQYF.

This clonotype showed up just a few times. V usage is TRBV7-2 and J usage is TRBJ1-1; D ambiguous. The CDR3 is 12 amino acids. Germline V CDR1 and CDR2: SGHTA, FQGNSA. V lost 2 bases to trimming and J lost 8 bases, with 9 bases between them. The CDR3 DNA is TGTGCCAGCAGCTTATGGTTGCGGGAAGCTTTCTTT. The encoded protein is CASSLWLREAFF. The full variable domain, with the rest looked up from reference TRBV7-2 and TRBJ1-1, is GAGVSQSPSNKVTEKGKDVELRCDPISGHTALYWYRQSLGQGLEFLIYFQGNSAPDKSGLPSDRFSAERTGGSVSTLTIQRTQQEDSAVYLCASSLWLREAFFGQGTRLTVV.

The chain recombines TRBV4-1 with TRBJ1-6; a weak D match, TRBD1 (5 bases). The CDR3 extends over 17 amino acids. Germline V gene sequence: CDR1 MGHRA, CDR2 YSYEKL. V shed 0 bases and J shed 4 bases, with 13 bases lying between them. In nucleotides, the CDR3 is TGCGCCAGCAGCCAAGATGTAGGGGCGGGTTATAATTCACCCCTCCACTTT. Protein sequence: CASSQDVGAGYNSPLHF.

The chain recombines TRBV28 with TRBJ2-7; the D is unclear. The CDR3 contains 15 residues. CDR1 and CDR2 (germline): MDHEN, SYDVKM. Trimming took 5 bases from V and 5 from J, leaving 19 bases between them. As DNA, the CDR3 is TGTGCCAGCAGTCCCACACCCGGTTCCGGCCACGAGCAGTACGTC. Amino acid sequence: CASSPTPGSGHEQYV.

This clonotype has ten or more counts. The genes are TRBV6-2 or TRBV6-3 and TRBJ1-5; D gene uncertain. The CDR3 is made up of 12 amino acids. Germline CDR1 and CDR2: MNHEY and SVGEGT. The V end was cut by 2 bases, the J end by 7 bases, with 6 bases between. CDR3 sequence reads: CASSYLNQPQHF. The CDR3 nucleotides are TGTGCCAGCAGTTACCTGAACCAGCCCCAGCATTTT.

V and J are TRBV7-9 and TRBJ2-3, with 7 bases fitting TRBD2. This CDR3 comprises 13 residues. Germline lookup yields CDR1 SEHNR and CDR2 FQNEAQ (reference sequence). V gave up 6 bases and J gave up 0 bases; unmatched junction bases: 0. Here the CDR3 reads CASRRGSTDTQYF. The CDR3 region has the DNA TGTGCCAGCAGGCGGGGGAGCACAGATACGCAGTATTTT.

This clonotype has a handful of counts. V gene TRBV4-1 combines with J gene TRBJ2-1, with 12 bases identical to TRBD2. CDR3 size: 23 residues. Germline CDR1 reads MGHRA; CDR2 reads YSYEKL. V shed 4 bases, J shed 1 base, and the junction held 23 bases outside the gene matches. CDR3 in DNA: TGCGCCAGCAGCCTGTTGGGACAGGGGAAACTAGCGGGGGGCTCAATATCCTACAATGAGCAGTTCTTC. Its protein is CASSLLGQGKLAGGSISYNEQFF.

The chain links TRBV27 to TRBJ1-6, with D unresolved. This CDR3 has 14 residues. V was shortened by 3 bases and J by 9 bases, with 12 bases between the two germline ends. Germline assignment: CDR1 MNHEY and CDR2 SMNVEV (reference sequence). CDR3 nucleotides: TGTGCCAGCAGTTTTGCGATACCAGGTTCACCCCTCCACTTT. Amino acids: CASSFAIPGSPLHF.

CDR3 amino acids: CASSLEVNGALDVSASQVKNIQYF. In DNA form, the CDR3 reads TGTGCCAGCAGCTTAGAAGTTAATGGAGCACTAGACGTTTCTGCTAGCCAGGTCAAAAACATTCAGTACTTC. The rearrangement uses TRBV11-3 and TRBJ2-4; TRBD2 might be the D (5 bases). With 0 bases removed from V and 3 bases from J, the gap between germline ends came to 36 bases. The germline gives CDR1 SGHNT, CDR2 YENEEA. The CDR3 length is 24 residues.

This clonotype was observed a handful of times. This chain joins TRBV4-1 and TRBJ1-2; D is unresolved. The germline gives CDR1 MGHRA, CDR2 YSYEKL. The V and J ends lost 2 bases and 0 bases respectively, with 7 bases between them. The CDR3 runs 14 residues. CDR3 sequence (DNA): TGCGCCAGCAGCCAACACAACGCTAACTATGGCTACACCTTC. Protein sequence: CASSQHNANYGYTF.

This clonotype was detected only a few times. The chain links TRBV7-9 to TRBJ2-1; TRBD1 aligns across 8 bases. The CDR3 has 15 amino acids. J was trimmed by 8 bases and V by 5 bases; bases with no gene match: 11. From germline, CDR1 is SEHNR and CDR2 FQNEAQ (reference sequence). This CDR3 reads CASSAPTTGDHEQFF. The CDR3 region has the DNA TGTGCCAGCAGCGCCCCCACGACAGGGGACCATGAGCAGTTCTTC.

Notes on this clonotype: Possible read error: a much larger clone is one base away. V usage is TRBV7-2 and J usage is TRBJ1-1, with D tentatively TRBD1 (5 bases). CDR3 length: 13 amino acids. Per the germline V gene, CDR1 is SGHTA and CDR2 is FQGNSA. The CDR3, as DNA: TGTGCCAACAGCGACGGACAGAACACTGAAGCTTTCTTT. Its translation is CANSDGQNTEAFF.

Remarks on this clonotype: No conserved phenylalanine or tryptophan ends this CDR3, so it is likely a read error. CDR3 amino acids: CASSLVGGPDTQYS. The CDR3 nucleotides are TGTGCCAGCAGTCTCGTGGGGGGGCCAGATACGCAGTATTCT. The chain combines TRBV12-3 or TRBV12-4 with TRBJ2-3, with D perhaps TRBD2 (7 bases). The V and J ends lost 5 bases and 4 bases respectively, with 13 bases between them. There are 14 residues in the CDR3.

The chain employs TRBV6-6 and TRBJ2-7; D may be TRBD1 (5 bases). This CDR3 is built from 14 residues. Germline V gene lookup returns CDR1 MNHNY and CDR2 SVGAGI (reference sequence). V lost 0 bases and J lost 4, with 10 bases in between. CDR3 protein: CASSYSTAQYEQYV. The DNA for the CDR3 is TGTGCCAGCAGTTACTCGACAGCCCAATACGAGCAGTACGTC.

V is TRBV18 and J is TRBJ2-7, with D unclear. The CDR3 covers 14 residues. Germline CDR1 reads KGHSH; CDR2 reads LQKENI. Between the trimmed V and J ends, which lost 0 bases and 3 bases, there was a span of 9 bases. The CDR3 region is CASSPPGDLYEQYV. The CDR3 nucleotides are TGTGCCAGCTCACCACCCGGAGACCTCTACGAGCAGTACGTC.

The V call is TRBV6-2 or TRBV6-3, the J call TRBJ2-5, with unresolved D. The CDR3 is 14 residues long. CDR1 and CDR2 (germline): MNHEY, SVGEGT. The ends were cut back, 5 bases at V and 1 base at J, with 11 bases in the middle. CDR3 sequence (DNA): TGTGCCAGCAGTCGCGCCGGATTCCAAGAGACCCAGTACTTC. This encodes CASSRAGFQETQYF.

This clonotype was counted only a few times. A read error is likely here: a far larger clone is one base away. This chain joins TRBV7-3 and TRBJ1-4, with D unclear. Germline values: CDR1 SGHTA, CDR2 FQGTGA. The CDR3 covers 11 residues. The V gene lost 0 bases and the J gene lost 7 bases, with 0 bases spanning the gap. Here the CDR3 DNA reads TGTGCCAGCAGCTTAACTGAAAAACTGTTTTTT. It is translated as CASSLTEKLFF. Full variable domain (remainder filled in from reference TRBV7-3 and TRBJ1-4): GAGVSQTPSNKVTEKGKYVELRCDPISGHTALYWYRQSLGQGPEFLIYFQGTGAADDSGLPNDRFFAVRPEGSVSTLKIQRTERGDSAVYLCASSLTEKLFFGSGTQLSVL.

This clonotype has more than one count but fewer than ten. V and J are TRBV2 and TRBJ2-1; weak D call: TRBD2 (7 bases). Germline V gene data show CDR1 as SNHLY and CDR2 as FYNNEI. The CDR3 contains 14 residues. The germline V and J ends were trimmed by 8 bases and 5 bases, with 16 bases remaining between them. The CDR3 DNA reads TGTGCCAGCGGGGGGCTAGCGGAAAACAATGAGCAGTTCTTC. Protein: CASGGLAENNEQFF. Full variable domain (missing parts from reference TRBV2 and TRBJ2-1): EPEVTQTPSHQVTQMGQEVILRCVPISNHLYFYWYRQILGQKVEFLVSFYNNEISEKSEIFDDQFSVERPDGSNFTLKIRSTKLEDSAMYFCASGGLAENNEQFFGPGTRLTVL.

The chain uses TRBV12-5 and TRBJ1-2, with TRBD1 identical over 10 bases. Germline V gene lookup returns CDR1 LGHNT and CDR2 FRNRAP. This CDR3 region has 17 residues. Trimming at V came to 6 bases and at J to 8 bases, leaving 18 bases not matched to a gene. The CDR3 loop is CASGPAGQGIGGVGYTF. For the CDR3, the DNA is TGTGCTAGTGGCCCGGCGGGACAGGGGATCGGGGGAGTCGGCTACACCTTC.

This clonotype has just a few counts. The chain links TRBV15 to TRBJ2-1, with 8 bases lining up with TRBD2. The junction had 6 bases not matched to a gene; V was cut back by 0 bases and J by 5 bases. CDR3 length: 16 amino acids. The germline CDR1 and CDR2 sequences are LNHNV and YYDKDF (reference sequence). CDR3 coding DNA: TGTGCCACCAGCAGAGATTTTGGGCGGGGGGACAATGAGCAGTTCTTC. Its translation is CATSRDFGRGDNEQFF.